This T cell receptor beta chain was recovered during a study of shared clonotypes between healthy human individuals. Broader study findings: Collection of samples was limited to blood; tissue repertoires likely differ.

About this clone itself: As yet, its antigen is unknown.

A deep-level run was used for the assay. TCRdb's table, derived via immunoSEQ multiplex PCR, lists solely in-frame clones and lacks some. Of hundreds of thousands of clones listed, around three quarters are singletons. The sequence was obtained from a woman aged 40-49 years in good health. Some clones in this sample may be carry-over from other donors' samples. The sample consisted of PBMCs.

The CDR3 nucleotides read TGTGCCGCTGGACAGGCCCAATACGAGCAGTACTTC. It yields the protein CAAGQAQYEQYF. This chain connects TRBV28 to TRBJ2-7; TRBD1 matches 7 bases. CDR3 length equals 12 residues. J gave up 4 bases and V 11 bases, and 8 bases lay outside the gene matches. CDR1 is MDHEN, CDR2 SYDVKM, per germline.